The rows below give T cell receptor beta chains drawn from one sample of a study of T cell changes during pregnancy in multiple sclerosis. The data were produced by immunoSEQ multiplex PCR, yet TCRdb's version contains in-frame clones alone and is incomplete. The sample has approximately 39,000 clones; 90% are singletons. The sequencing used CD4+ T cells from peripheral blood mononuclear cells, collected in the second trimester of pregnancy. The receptors were gathered from a female donor with multiple sclerosis, enrolled in a pregnancy study. Each CDR3 is given with its conserved first and last residue. The D gene is left open where the match is weak. Clone sizes are given selectively: once, few, many, or a class where the clone is expanded.

.,TRBJ2-1,TRBV2,.,CASSEHASSDEQFF,TGTGCCAGCAGTGAACATGCTAGCTCCGATGAGCAGTTCTTC
.,TRBJ2-7,TRBV5-6,TRBD1,CASSLGPGQIYEQYF,TGTGCCAGCAGCTTGGGCCCGGGACAGATCTACGAGCAGTACTTC
.,TRBJ2-3,TRBV27,TRBD2,CASSAGTSGGSTDTQYF,TGTGCCAGCAGCGCGGGGACTAGCGGGGGGAGCACAGATACGCAGTATTTT
.,TRBJ2-3,TRBV5-4,TRBD2,CASSLAAGGTDTQYF,TGTGCCAGCAGCTTGGCGGCGGGAGGCACAGATACGCAGTATTTT
.,TRBJ2-5,TRBV9,.,CASSVAPRGETQYF,TGTGCCAGCAGCGTAGCCCCAAGAGGGGAGACCCAGTACTTC
.,TRBJ1-5,TRBV2,.,CASSGVAGAGQPQHF,TGTGCCAGCAGCGGTGTTGCAGGTGCAGGGCAGCCCCAGCATTTT
.,TRBJ2-3,TRBV9,.,CASSPLDTQYF,TGTGCCAGCAGCCCCCTTGATACGCAGTATTTT
.,TRBJ2-1,TRBV19,.,CASSIDRGKVNEQFF,TGTGCCAGTAGTATAGACCGGGGGAAGGTCAATGAGCAGTTCTTC
.,TRBJ1-5,TRBV30,.,CAWSTPGSNQPQHF,TGTGCCTGGAGTACCCCGGGGAGCAATCAGCCCCAGCATTTT
.,TRBJ2-1,TRBV7-8,TRBD1,CASSSWTGPNNEQFF,TGTGCCAGCAGCTCATGGACAGGGCCTAACAATGAGCAGTTCTTC
.,TRBJ1-5,TRBV28,.,CASSFPGQPNQPQHF,TGTGCCAGCAGTTTTCCAGGACAACCCAATCAGCCCCAGCATTTT
.,TRBJ2-1,TRBV5-4,TRBD1,CASSAPGQGEFF,TGTGCCAGCAGCGCGCCGGGACAGGGGGAGTTCTTC
.,TRBJ1-2,TRBV15,TRBD1,CATSGGTGGNYGYTF,TGTGCCACCAGCGGCGGGACAGGGGGAAACTATGGCTACACCTTC
.,TRBJ2-1,TRBV18,TRBD2,CASSQKVGGPYNEQFF,TGTGCCAGCTCACAAAAGGTGGGAGGGCCCTACAATGAGCAGTTCTTC
.,TRBJ1-1,TRBV7-8,TRBD1,CASSNSLRDRTVMNTEAFF,TGTGCCAGCAGCAATAGTCTTCGGGACAGGACGGTCATGAACACTGAAGCTTTCTTT
.,TRBJ1-1,TRBV15,.,CATSTTGNTEAFF,TGTGCCACCAGCACGACAGGGAACACTGAAGCTTTCTTT
.,TRBJ2-4,TRBV19,.,CASSDPGVGHYIQYF,TGTGCCAGTAGTGACCCGGGGGTGGGTCATTACATTCAGTACTTC
.,TRBJ1-1,TRBV18,.,CASSPVGGWNTEAFF,TGTGCCAGCTCACCCGTCGGGGGTTGGAACACTGAAGCTTTCTTT
once,TRBJ2-5,TRBV27,TRBD2,CASSLISGRAMETQYF,TGTGCCAGCAGTTTAATTAGCGGGAGGGCCATGGAGACCCAGTACTTC
.,TRBJ2-1,TRBV25-1,TRBD2,CASSNLAGGPGGNEQFF,TGTGCCAGCAGTAATTTGGCGGGAGGGCCAGGAGGGAATGAGCAGTTCTTC
.,TRBJ1-5,TRBV30,.,CAWGGRVGNQPQHF,TGTGCCTGGGGGGGGAGGGTCGGCAATCAGCCCCAGCATTTT
.,TRBJ2-1,TRBV28,TRBD1,CASSLGLRTGSKGEQFF,TGTGCCAGCAGTTTGGGGCTGAGGACAGGGAGTAAGGGTGAGCAGTTCTTC
few,TRBJ1-3,TRBV7-2,TRBD1,CASSDRDRGQIGNTIYF,TGTGCCAGCAGCGACCGGGACAGGGGGCAAATTGGAAACACCATATATTTT
.,TRBJ1-1,TRBV7-9,.,CASSYGGNTEAFF,TGTGCCAGCAGCTACGGGGGGAACACTGAAGCTTTCTTT
.,TRBJ2-5,TRBV12-2,.,CASRLKPERGHQETQYF,TGTGCAAGTCGCTTAAAACCGGAAAGGGGGCACCAAGAGACCCAGTACTTC
.,TRBJ2-2,TRBV5-1,TRBD1,CASSLVTGFAGELFF,TGCGCCAGCAGCTTGGTGACAGGGTTCGCCGGGGAGCTGTTTTTT
.,TRBJ2-7,TRBV7-3,.,CASSQGGGVYEQYF,TGTGCCAGCAGCCAAGGGGGGGGAGTGTACGAGCAGTACTTC
.,TRBJ2-5,TRBV6-6,TRBD2,CASSYSSGDQWTQYF,TGTGCCAGCAGTTACTCGAGCGGGGACCAATGGACCCAGTACTTC
.,TRBJ2-5,TRBV7-8,.,CASSLSNSKETQYF,TGTGCCAGCAGCTTATCAAACAGTAAAGAGACCCAGTACTTC
.,TRBJ2-1,TRBV4-2,TRBD2,CASSQRGSSGSNEQFF,TGTGCCAGCAGCCAAAGAGGTAGTAGCGGGAGCAATGAGCAGTTCTTC
.,TRBJ1-1,TRBV5-1,.,CASSLARGGEDEAFF,TGCGCCAGCAGCTTGGCGCGAGGGGGAGAGGATGAAGCTTTCTTT
.,TRBJ2-2,TRBV5-1,.,CASSLSVEGELFF,TGCGCCAGCAGCTTGAGCGTTGAGGGGGAGCTGTTTTTT
.,TRBJ2-7,TRBV5-4,TRBD2,CASSGGGLAGQREQYF,TGTGCCAGCAGCGGAGGGGGACTAGCGGGGCAACGAGAGCAGTACTTC
.,TRBJ2-2,TRBV5-8,.,CASSPKNTGELFF,TGTGCCAGCAGCCCAAAGAACACCGGGGAGCTGTTTTTT
.,TRBJ1-1,TRBV2,TRBD1,CASSDRGVTEAFF,TGTGCCAGCAGTGACAGGGGGGTTACTGAAGCTTTCTTT
.,TRBJ2-7,TRBV19,TRBD1,CASSILGQGVYEQYF,TGTGCCAGTAGTATTTTGGGACAGGGGGTCTACGAGCAGTACTTC
.,TRBJ2-3,TRBV10-3,TRBD2,CAISERGLAGVDTQYF,TGTGCCATCAGTGAGCGGGGGCTAGCGGGAGTAGATACGCAGTATTTT